The clone carrying this T cell receptor beta chain occurred a few times. The data derive from a study of blood T cell repertoires in COVID-19. The wider study: Samples of COVID-19 (acute and convalescent) were obtained from the United States, Italy and Spain.

Germline CDR1 is MNHEY and CDR2 is SVGEGT. V dropped 2 bases and J dropped 2 bases, with 25 bases sitting between them. The CDR3 loop spans 21 amino acids. Some clones are missing from TCRdb's copy, which holds only in-frame ones; the method was immunoSEQ multiplex PCR. Altogether about 130,000 clones are present, 85% to 90% being singletons, with the ten largest covering around 4%. The V and J genes are TRBV6-2 or TRBV6-3 and TRBJ2-6; D might be TRBD1 (8 bases). The sample comprised peripheral blood. The source of this sequence is a human donor in a cohort sampled during active COVID-19. This CDR3 reads CASSYQLRTGGGQPGANVLTF. The CDR3 DNA is TGTGCCAGCAGTTACCAACTAAGAACAGGGGGAGGGCAACCTGGGGCCAACGTCCTGACTTTC.